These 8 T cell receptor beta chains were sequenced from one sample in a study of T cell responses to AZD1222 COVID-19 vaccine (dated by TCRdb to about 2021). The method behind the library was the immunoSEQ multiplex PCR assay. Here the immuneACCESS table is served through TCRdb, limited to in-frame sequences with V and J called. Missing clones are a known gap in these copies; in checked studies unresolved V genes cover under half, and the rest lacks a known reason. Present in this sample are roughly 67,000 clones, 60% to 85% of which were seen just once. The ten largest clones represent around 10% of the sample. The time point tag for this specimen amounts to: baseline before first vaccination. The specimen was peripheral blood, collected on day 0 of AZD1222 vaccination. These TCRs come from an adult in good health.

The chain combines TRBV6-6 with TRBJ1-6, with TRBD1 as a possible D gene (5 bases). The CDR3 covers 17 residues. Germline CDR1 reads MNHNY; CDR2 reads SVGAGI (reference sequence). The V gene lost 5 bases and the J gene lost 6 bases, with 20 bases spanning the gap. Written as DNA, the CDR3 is TGTGCCAGCAGTCCCTTGTGGGGGGGGACCAGTAATTCACCCCTCCACTTT. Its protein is CASSPLWGGTSNSPLHF.

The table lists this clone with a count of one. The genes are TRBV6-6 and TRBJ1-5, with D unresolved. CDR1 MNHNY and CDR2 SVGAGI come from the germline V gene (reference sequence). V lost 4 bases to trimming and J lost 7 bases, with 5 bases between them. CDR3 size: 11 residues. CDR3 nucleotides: TGTGCCAGCAGTTTTGGACAGCCCCAGCATTTT. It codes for CASSFGQPQHF.

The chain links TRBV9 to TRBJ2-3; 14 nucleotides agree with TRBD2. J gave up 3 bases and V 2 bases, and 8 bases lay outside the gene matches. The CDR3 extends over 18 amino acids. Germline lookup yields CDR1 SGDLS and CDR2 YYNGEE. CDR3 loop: CASSVPLTSGGATDTQYF. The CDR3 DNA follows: TGTGCCAGCAGCGTTCCACTGACTAGCGGGGGGGCTACAGATACGCAGTATTTT.

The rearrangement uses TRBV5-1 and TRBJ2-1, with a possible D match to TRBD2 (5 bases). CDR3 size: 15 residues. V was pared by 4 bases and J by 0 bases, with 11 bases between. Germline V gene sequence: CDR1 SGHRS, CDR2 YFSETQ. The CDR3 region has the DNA TGCGCCAGCAGCAACCGACTAACCTCCTACAATGAGCAGTTCTTC. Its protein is CASSNRLTSYNEQFF. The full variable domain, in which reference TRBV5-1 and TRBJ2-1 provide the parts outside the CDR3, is KAGVTQTPRYLIKTRGQQVTLSCSPISGHRSVSWYQQTPGQGLQFLFEYFSETQRNKGNFPGRFSGRQFSNSRSEMNVSTLELGDSALYLCASSNRLTSYNEQFFGPGTRLTVL.

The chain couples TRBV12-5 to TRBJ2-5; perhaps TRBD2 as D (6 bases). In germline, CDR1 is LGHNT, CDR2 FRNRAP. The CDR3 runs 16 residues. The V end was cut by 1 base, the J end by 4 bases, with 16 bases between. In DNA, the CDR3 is TGTGCTAGTGGTTTGGACGGGACTGGGAACCTAGAGACCCAGTACTTC. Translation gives CASGLDGTGNLETQYF.

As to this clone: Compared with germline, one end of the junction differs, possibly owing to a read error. Written as DNA, the CDR3 is TGTGCCCGCAGTGCGGGGGATGGGGGGGGCTACACCTTC. Its protein is CARSAGDGGGYTF. The rearrangement joins TRBV6-1 to TRBJ1-2, with D tentatively TRBD1 (5 bases). The germline V gene encodes CDR1 MNHNS and CDR2 SASEGT. The CDR3 consists of 13 residues.

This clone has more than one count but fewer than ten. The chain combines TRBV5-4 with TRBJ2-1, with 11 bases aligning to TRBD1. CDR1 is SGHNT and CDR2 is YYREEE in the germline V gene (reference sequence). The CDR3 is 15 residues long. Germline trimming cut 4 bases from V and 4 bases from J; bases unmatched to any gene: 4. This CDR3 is CASSLGQGAYNEQFF. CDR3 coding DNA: TGTGCCAGCAGCCTAGGACAGGGGGCTTACAATGAGCAGTTCTTC.

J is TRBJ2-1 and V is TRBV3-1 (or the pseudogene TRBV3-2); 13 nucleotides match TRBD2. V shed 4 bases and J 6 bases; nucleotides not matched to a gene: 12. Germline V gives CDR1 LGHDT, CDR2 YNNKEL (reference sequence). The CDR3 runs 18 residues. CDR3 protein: CASSPLAGGPRRANEQFF. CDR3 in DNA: TGTGCCAGCAGCCCACTAGCGGGGGGGCCCCGGAGGGCCAATGAGCAGTTCTTC.